The 15 T cell receptor beta chains below come from one sample, sequenced in a study of a mutant IDH1 vaccine in newly diagnosed glioma. Assay: immunoSEQ multiplex PCR; the TCRdb copy retains only in-frame clones and omits some. The data show over 40,000 clones, 81% seen once. Time point defined: week 35, safety follow-up. Every single dose of the vaccine, 300 ug of mutant IDH1 20-mer peptide, came with topical imiquimod. Their specific antigens are unknown. The source material was PBMCs, sampled from a glioma patient whose treatment included an IDH1 peptide vaccine. Receptors originate from a woman aged 40-49 years with glioma. Some clones in this sample may be carry-over from other donors' samples.

V usage is TRBV5-1 and J usage is TRBJ2-3; D is unresolved. Germline CDR1 reads SGHRS; CDR2 reads YFSETQ. The CDR3 is 11 amino acids. V gave up 1 base and J gave up 6 bases, with 3 bases separating them. CDR3: CASSLYDTQYF. The CDR3 nucleotides are TGCGCCAGCAGCTTGTACGATACGCAGTATTTT.

The V call is TRBV9, the J call TRBJ1-4, with D uncertain. Germline V lookup: CDR1 SGDLS, CDR2 YYNGEE. This CDR3 comprises 15 residues. V was pared by 0 bases and J by 5 bases, with 11 bases between. The CDR3 DNA reads as TGTGCCAGCAGCGTAGGAGAACTAAACAATGAAAAACTGTTTTTT. It translates to CASSVGELNNEKLFF.

The CDR3 spells CASSYSPTGRAYEQYF. CDR3 in DNA: TGTGCCAGCAGTTACTCCCCGACGGGGAGAGCCTACGAGCAGTACTTC. The chain uses TRBV6-5 and TRBJ2-7; possible D gene TRBD2, 5 bases. The CDR3 is 16 residues long. CDR1 and CDR2 (germline): MNHEY, SVGAGI. Trimming cost V 0 bases and J 2 bases, with 14 bases left between them.

The chain has TRBV5-1 and TRBJ1-1, with D hard to call. This CDR3 comprises 13 residues. The V gene's germline CDR1 is SGHRS and CDR2 YFSETQ. With 0 bases removed from V and 3 bases from J, the gap between germline ends came to 6 bases. CDR3 sequence: CASSLAKDTEAFF. The CDR3 DNA reads as TGCGCCAGCAGCTTGGCTAAAGACACTGAAGCTTTCTTT. Looking up the rest from reference TRBV5-1 and TRBJ1-1 gives the full variable domain: KAGVTQTPRYLIKTRGQQVTLSCSPISGHRSVSWYQQTPGQGLQFLFEYFSETQRNKGNFPGRFSGRQFSNSRSEMNVSTLELGDSALYLCASSLAKDTEAFFGQGTRLTVV.

The V and J genes are TRBV9 and TRBJ2-2, with 10 bases matching TRBD2. The V and J ends lost 0 bases and 6 bases, in that order; junction bases with no gene match: 8. The CDR3 runs to 17 residues. The germline gives CDR1 SGDLS, CDR2 YYNGEE. CDR3 DNA sequence: TGTGCCAGCAGCGTAGCTCTCAGCGGGAGGGCTTCCGGGGAGCTGTTTTTT. It codes for CASSVALSGRASGELFF.

J is TRBJ2-2 and V is TRBV6-5; no reliable D call. Germline loops: CDR1 MNHEY, CDR2 SVGAGI. The CDR3 length is 13 residues. Trimming removed 0 bases at V and 4 bases at J, with 3 bases between. The CDR3 spells CASSYSVTGELFF. CDR3 sequence (DNA): TGTGCCAGCAGTTACTCGGTCACCGGGGAGCTGTTTTTT.

The V and J genes are TRBV14 and TRBJ1-2; D ambiguous. The V and J ends lost 0 bases and 2 bases respectively, with 7 bases between them. Looked up from germline, CDR1 is SGHDN and CDR2 is FVKESK. This CDR3 contains 14 residues. This chain's CDR3 is CASSQEQQNYGYTF. CDR3 bases: TGTGCCAGCAGCCAAGAGCAACAGAACTATGGCTACACCTTC.

The V call is TRBV29-1, the J call TRBJ2-2; the D is unclear. V was trimmed by 7 bases and J by 2 bases, leaving 5 bases between them. Per the germline V gene, CDR1 is SQVTM and CDR2 is ANQGSEA. The CDR3 sequence is 11 residues long. The CDR3 DNA reads TGCAGCGGTAGCAACACCGGGGAGCTGTTTTTT. Protein product: CSGSNTGELFF.

V gene TRBV6-4 combines with J gene TRBJ1-2; D uncertain. The V end lost 3 bases, the J end lost 4 bases, and 9 bases lay between the germline ends. CDR3 length: 13 residues. Germline V gene lookup returns CDR1 MRHNA and CDR2 SNTAGT. CDR3 nucleotide sequence: TGTGCCAGCAGTGAGTCGGGAGTCTATGGCTACACCTTC. Residues: CASSESGVYGYTF.

The rearrangement uses TRBV4-1 and TRBJ2-1, with D possibly called TRBD1 or TRBD2 (5 bases each). Looked up from germline, CDR1 is MGHRA and CDR2 is YSYEKL. This CDR3 is built from 12 residues. With 1 base removed from V and 10 bases from J, the gap between germline ends came to 8 bases. This CDR3 reads CASSQVRGEQFF. The CDR3 DNA follows: TGCGCCAGCAGCCAAGTTCGGGGCGAGCAGTTCTTC.

The chain employs TRBV18 and TRBJ2-3; the match to TRBD2 covers 12 bases. This CDR3 spans 15 amino acids. Germline CDR1 and CDR2: KGHSH and LQKENI. V trimming: 6 bases; J trimming: 2 bases; junction bases outside the gene matches: 3. CDR3 amino acids: CASSRTSGDTDTQYF. In DNA, the CDR3 is TGTGCCAGCTCCCGGACTAGCGGGGACACAGATACGCAGTATTTT.

The chain combines TRBV9 with TRBJ1-1; TRBD1 is a possible D gene (6 bases). The length of the CDR3 is 17 residues. V lost 0 bases and J lost 7, with 22 bases in between. The germline V gene has CDR1 SGDLS and CDR2 YYNGEE. The CDR3 loop reads CASSVGISKGQLIEAFF. The CDR3 bases are TGTGCCAGCAGCGTAGGAATTTCGAAAGGACAGTTAATTGAAGCTTTCTTT.

The V and J genes are TRBV28 and TRBJ1-4; D is unresolved. Trimming shortened V by 5 bases and J by 2 bases, and 9 bases separated the two germline ends. This CDR3 region has 14 residues. Per germline, CDR1 MDHEN and CDR2 SYDVKM. The CDR3 loop is CASSKTDTNEKLFF. In DNA, the CDR3 is TGTGCCAGCAGTAAAACAGACACTAATGAAAAACTGTTTTTT.

The rearrangement links TRBV7-2 to TRBJ2-7, with 14 bases lining up with TRBD2. Germline V gives CDR1 SGHTA, CDR2 FQGNSA. J gave up 6 bases and V 3 bases, and 7 bases lay outside the gene matches. CDR3 size: 16 residues. CDR3 sequence (DNA): TGTGCCAGCAGCTTCTCGACTAGCGGGGGGGCAAGCGAGCAGTACTTC. Its translation: CASSFSTSGGASEQYF.

Concerning this clone: This CDR3 fails to terminate in the conserved phenylalanine or tryptophan, so it likely reflects a read error. The DNA is omitted, as the CDR3 cannot be located on it reliably, and the CDR3 follows TCRdb's listing. The chain links TRBV5-1 to TRBJ1-2; the D call of TRBD1 is as the table states it, not checked on the DNA. Per the germline V gene, CDR1 is SGHRS and CDR2 is YFSETQ. The CDR3 contains 11 residues when both ends are counted. This CDR3 reads CASSLVGAPCQ.